These 18 T cell receptor beta chains originate from one sample sequenced in a study of T-cell reconstitution after alpha-beta-depleted transplantation in children. Unique molecular identifiers were built into the TCRbeta library. A single record per CDR3 protein comes from TCRdb applying MiXCR to the PCR reads. The sample lists 90,000 to 130,000 distinct CDR3 sequences, approximately 10% occurring once. Source: PBMCs from the stem cell graft donor, taken from the stem cell graft. These receptors originate from a human donor who donated a stem cell graft to a child with acute lymphoblastic leukemia.

This clonotype was seen repeatedly, ten times or more. V gene TRBV12-3 or TRBV12-4 combines with J gene TRBJ1-1; D might be TRBD1 (5 bases). This CDR3 has 15 residues. The V gene lost 7 bases and the J gene lost 4 bases, with 19 bases spanning the gap. The CDR3 is CASTQWGGASTEAFF. The DNA for the CDR3 is TGTGCCAGCACCCAGTGGGGAGGGGCGAGCACTGAAGCTTTCTTT.

Notes on this clonotype: A read error is possible here, since a much larger clone lies one base away. This chain uses TRBV27 with TRBJ2-6, with TRBD1 as a possible D gene (5 bases). Germline CDR1 and CDR2: MNHEY and SMNVEV (reference sequence). The CDR3 totals 18 residues. The CDR3 loop reads CASSFEIARTSGANGLTF. The CDR3 nucleotides are TGTGCCAGCAGTTTTGAGATTGCGAGGACCTCTGGGGCCAACGGCCTGACTTTC.

This sequence joins TRBV2 and TRBJ1-3, with a weak D call TRBD1 (6 bases). From germline, CDR1 is SNHLY and CDR2 FYNNEI. The CDR3 loop spans 13 amino acids. The germline V and J ends were trimmed by 7 bases and 0 bases, with 7 bases remaining between them. This CDR3 is CASTDSSGNTIYF. DNA of the CDR3: TGTGCCAGCACGGACAGCTCTGGAAACACCATATATTTT. The variable domain in full, with the rest retrieved from reference TRBV2 and TRBJ1-3, is EPEVTQTPSHQVTQMGQEVILRCVPISNHLYFYWYRQILGQKVEFLVSFYNNEISEKSEIFDDQFSVERPDGSNFTLKIRSTKLEDSAMYFCASTDSSGNTIYFGEGSWLTVV.

This clonotype was counted ten times or more. This chain connects TRBV5-1 to TRBJ1-3; tentative D call: TRBD1 (5 bases). Trimming cost V 3 bases and J 2 bases, with 9 bases left between them. Per the germline V gene, CDR1 is SGHRS and CDR2 is YFSETQ. CDR3 length equals 14 residues. CDR3 in amino acids: CASSSEGAGNTIYF. The CDR3 coding sequence is TGCGCCAGCAGCTCGGAAGGGGCTGGAAACACCATATATTTT.

This clonotype was detected many times. J is TRBJ2-7 and V is TRBV5-1; 8 nucleotides agree with TRBD1. Per the germline V gene, CDR1 is SGHRS and CDR2 is YFSETQ. The CDR3 consists of 14 residues. V was clipped by 4 bases and J by 2 bases; unmatched bases: 5. The CDR3 region has the DNA TGCGCCAGCAGCCGGACAGGGCCCACCTACGAGCAGTACTTC. Protein sequence: CASSRTGPTYEQYF.

This clonotype was observed at least ten times. The genes are TRBV20-1 and TRBJ2-5; TRBD2 might be the D (7 bases). Germline CDR1 reads DFQATT; CDR2 reads SNEGSKA (reference sequence). The CDR3 contains 14 residues. Trimming took 5 bases from V and 5 from J, leaving 18 bases between them. CDR3 coding DNA: TGCAGTGCTCCGATAGAGGGGGGGAGGGAGACCCAGTACTTC. It translates to CSAPIEGGRETQYF.

This clonotype was detected ten times or more. Here the CDR3 reads CASSSLSRGLVDEKLFF. In DNA, the CDR3 is TGTGCCAGCAGCTCACTTTCCCGGGGACTTGTCGATGAAAAACTGTTTTTT. The V and J genes are TRBV7-2 and TRBJ1-4, with D tentatively TRBD1 (5 bases). Trimming took 4 bases from V and 6 from J, leaving 21 bases between them. This CDR3 has 17 amino acids. CDR1 and CDR2 from the germline V gene are SGHTA and FQGNSA.

This clonotype was seen at least ten times. The gene calls are TRBV19 and TRBJ2-1, with 7 bases matching TRBD2. The J segment lost 0 bases and the V segment lost 9 bases, leaving 20 bases of the junction unmatched. Germline CDR1 and CDR2: LNHDA and SQIVND (reference sequence). The CDR3 sequence is 19 residues long. The CDR3 DNA is TGTGCCAGCTGGGGGGGAGGTCGCCGGCGTATCAACTCCTACAATGAGCAGTTCTTC. This encodes CASWGGGRRRINSYNEQFF.

This clonotype was counted ten times or more. The chain combines TRBV7-9 with TRBJ1-1; D gene ambiguous. The V gene's germline CDR1 is SEHNR and CDR2 FQNEAQ (reference sequence). This CDR3 region has 11 residues. With 5 bases removed from V and 5 bases from J, the gap between germline ends came to 6 bases. CDR3: CASSPFTEAFF. In DNA form, the CDR3 reads TGTGCCAGCAGCCCCTTTACTGAAGCTTTCTTT.

This clonotype occurred many times. This chain connects TRBV7-2 to TRBJ1-4; tentative D call: TRBD1 (5 bases). CDR3 length equals 16 residues. CDR1 is SGHTA, CDR2 FQGNSA, per germline. Between the trimmed V and J ends, which lost 4 bases and 7 bases, there was a span of 19 bases. CDR3 sequence reads: CASSSGTTGLAEKLFF. CDR3 sequence (DNA): TGTGCCAGCAGCTCGGGGACTACAGGTCTCGCTGAAAAACTGTTTTTT.

The sample holds a few counts of this clonotype. The chain uses TRBV7-6 and TRBJ2-6; D possibly corresponds to TRBD1 (5 bases). This CDR3 is built from 17 residues. Germline assignment: CDR1 SGHVS and CDR2 FNYEAQ. The ends were cut back, 5 bases at V and 1 base at J, with 15 bases in the middle. The CDR3 DNA follows: TGTGCCAGCAGCAAGAGAAGGGGTGGGTCTGGGGCCAACGTCCTGACTTTC. Translating gives CASSKRRGGSGANVLTF.

Many counts were recorded for this clonotype. This sequence joins TRBV9 and TRBJ1-2; unclear D gene. V shed 0 bases and J shed 3 bases, with 9 bases lying between them. CDR1 is SGDLS and CDR2 is YYNGEE in the germline V gene. The CDR3 loop spans 14 amino acids. CDR3 in DNA: TGTGCCAGCAGCGTAGTCCCGTCAGACTATGGCTACACCTTC. Amino acid sequence: CASSVVPSDYGYTF. Drawing the rest from reference TRBV9 and TRBJ1-2, the complete variable domain is DSGVTQTPKHLITATGQRVTLRCSPRSGDLSVYWYQQSLDQGLQFLIQYYNGEERAKGNILERFSAQQFPDLHSELNLSSLELGDSALYFCASSVVPSDYGYTFGSGTRLTVV.

This clonotype appeared many times. The rearrangement links TRBV10-3 to TRBJ1-2; no firm D call. This CDR3 comprises 13 residues. V was pared by 2 bases and J by 4 bases, with 8 bases between. The germline V gene has CDR1 ENHRY and CDR2 SYGVKD. Here the CDR3 reads CAISEMAAYGYTF. The CDR3 DNA sequence: TGTGCCATCAGTGAGATGGCAGCCTATGGCTACACCTTC.

The table lists this clonotype with many counts. This sequence joins TRBV7-9 and TRBJ2-5; D possibly corresponds to TRBD2 (5 bases). There are 14 residues in the CDR3. From germline, CDR1 is SEHNR and CDR2 FQNEAQ (reference sequence). V was pared by 0 bases and J by 1 base, with 6 bases between. The CDR3 sequence: CASSLAGSQETQYF. In DNA form, the CDR3 reads TGTGCCAGCAGCTTAGCAGGGAGCCAAGAGACCCAGTACTTC. The full variable domain, with the rest looked up from reference TRBV7-9 and TRBJ2-5, is DTGVSQNPRHKITKRGQNVTFRCDPISEHNRLYWYRQTLGQGPEFLTYFQNEAQLEKSRLLSDRFSAERPKGSFSTLEIQRTEQGDSAMYLCASSLAGSQETQYFGPGTRLLVL.

This clonotype came up many times. This sequence joins TRBV2 and TRBJ2-7, with 13 bases fitting TRBD2. Germline assignment: CDR1 SNHLY and CDR2 FYNNEI. J lost 7 bases, V lost 6 bases, and 12 bases had no gene match. This CDR3 region has 16 residues. CDR3 in amino acids: CASSDVLAGGPFEQYF. CDR3 in DNA: TGTGCCAGCAGCGACGTACTAGCGGGAGGGCCATTTGAGCAGTACTTC.

This clonotype showed up many times. This chain links TRBV12-3 or TRBV12-4 with TRBJ2-7; D is unclear. V gave up 5 bases and J gave up 7 bases, with 9 bases separating them. This CDR3 is built from 11 residues. DNA of the CDR3: TGTGCCAGCAGTCCTGGACGGGAGCAGTACTTC. It specifies CASSPGREQYF.

This clonotype was observed at least ten times. This chain uses TRBV3-1 with TRBJ2-7; 8 bases agree with TRBD1. CDR1 is LGHDT, CDR2 YNNKEL, per germline (reference sequence). The V gene end was trimmed by 0 bases and the J gene end by 3 bases; junction bases not matched to a gene: 10. The CDR3 is 17 residues long. The DNA of the CDR3 is TGTGCCAGCAGCCAAGAAGGGGGGTTCGGACAGGGCTACGAGCAGTACTTC. This encodes CASSQEGGFGQGYEQYF.

This clonotype was observed many times. V usage is TRBV30 and J usage is TRBJ2-6, with a weak D call TRBD1 (5 bases). Germline V gene lookup returns CDR1 GTSNPN and CDR2 SVGIG (reference sequence). V was shortened by 5 bases and J by 1 base, with 12 bases between the two germline ends. The CDR3 extends over 15 amino acids. The CDR3 bases are TGTGCCTGGGAGGACACTTATTCTGGGGCCAACGTCCTGACTTTC. The encoded protein is CAWEDTYSGANVLTF.